This TCR beta chain was identified during a study of blood T cell repertoires in COVID-19. At the level of the study: In each case, the material was cDNA or gDNA derived from T cells, B-cell-depleted T cells, or PBMCs.

Original analysis: Reference gene primers were amplified, and this amplification served to estimate nucleated cell counts. The assay was immunoSEQ multiplex PCR, and TCRdb's table has in-frame clones only and misses some. From that table come the V and J calls and clone size; the DNA was used to work out D and trimming. This sample carries approximately 260,000 clones, more than 70% of them seen once, and the ten largest clones take about 2.1%. This clonotype was obtained from a woman aged 40 to 50 who had recovered from COVID-19. The sequenced material came from peripheral blood.

The CDR3 loop is CASSIGGTLTYEQYF. CDR3 sequence (DNA): TGTGCCAGTAGTATAGGGGGGACACTCACCTACGAGCAGTACTTC. This chain uses TRBV19 with TRBJ2-7; D perhaps matches TRBD1 (6 bases). The germline V gene has CDR1 LNHDA and CDR2 SQIVND (reference sequence). This CDR3 spans 15 amino acids. Trimming took 1 base from V and 2 from J, leaving 12 bases between them.